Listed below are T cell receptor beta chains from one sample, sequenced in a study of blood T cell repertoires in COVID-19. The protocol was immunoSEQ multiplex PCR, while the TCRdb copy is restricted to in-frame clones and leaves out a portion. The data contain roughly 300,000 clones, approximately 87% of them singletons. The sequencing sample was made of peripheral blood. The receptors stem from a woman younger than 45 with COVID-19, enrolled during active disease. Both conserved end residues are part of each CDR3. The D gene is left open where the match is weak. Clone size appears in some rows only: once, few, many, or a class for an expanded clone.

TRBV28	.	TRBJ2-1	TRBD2	CASSLTSGGANEQFF	TGTGCCAGCAGTTTGACTAGCGGGGGGGCCAATGAGCAGTTCTTC
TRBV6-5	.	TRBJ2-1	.	CASQINSYNEQFF	TGTGCCTCACAGATAAACTCCTACAATGAGCAGTTCTTC
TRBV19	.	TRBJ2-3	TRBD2	CASSMRGGVSTDTQYF	TGTGCCAGTAGTATGCGGGGGGGAGTTAGCACAGATACGCAGTATTTT
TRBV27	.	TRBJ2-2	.	CASTSTRYTGELFF	TGTGCCAGCACCTCTACTAGGTACACCGGGGAGCTGTTTTTT
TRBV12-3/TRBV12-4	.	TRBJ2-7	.	CASSFRQAYEQYF	TGTGCCAGCAGTTTTCGCCAGGCCTACGAGCAGTACTTC
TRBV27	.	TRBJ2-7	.	CASSFTGFTYEQYF	TGTGCCAGCAGTTTTACAGGATTTACCTACGAGCAGTACTTC
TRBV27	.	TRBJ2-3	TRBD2	CASTRSGGRTDTQYF	TGTGCCAGCACTCGGAGCGGGGGGAGAACAGATACGCAGTATTTT
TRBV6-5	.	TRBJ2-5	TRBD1	CASSSKYRGRQETQYF	TGTGCCAGCAGTTCAAAATACAGGGGACGACAAGAGACCCAGTACTTC
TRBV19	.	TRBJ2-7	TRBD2	CASSPTTSGALYEQYF	TGTGCCAGTAGTCCGACGACTAGCGGGGCCCTCTACGAGCAGTACTTC
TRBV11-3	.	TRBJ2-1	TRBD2	CASSPPGSGGGNNEQFF	TGTGCCAGCAGCCCCCCGGGCAGCGGGGGGGGAAACAATGAGCAGTTCTTC
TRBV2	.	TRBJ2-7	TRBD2	CASSPSGESYEQYF	TGTGCCAGCAGTCCTAGCGGGGAGTCCTACGAGCAGTACTTC
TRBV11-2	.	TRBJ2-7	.	CASSLGAGEQYF	TGTGCCAGCAGCTTAGGGGCGGGGGAGCAGTACTTC
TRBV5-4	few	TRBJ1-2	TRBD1	CASSFGTEPYGYTF	TGTGCCAGCAGCTTTGGGACAGAACCCTATGGCTACACCTTC
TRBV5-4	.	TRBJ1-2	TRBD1	CASSLSDRRDGYTF	TGTGCCAGCAGCCTATCGGACAGGAGGGATGGCTACACCTTC
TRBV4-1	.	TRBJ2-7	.	CASSQKQGTYEQYF	TGCGCCAGCAGCCAAAAACAGGGTACCTACGAGCAGTACTTC
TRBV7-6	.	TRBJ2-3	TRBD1	CASSWLTGQGDTQYF	TGTGCCAGCAGCTGGTTGACAGGGCAGGGAGATACGCAGTATTTT
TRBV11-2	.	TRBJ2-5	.	CASSLRIGTPGQETQYF	TGTGCCAGCAGCTTACGCATCGGGACTCCAGGGCAAGAGACCCAGTACTTC
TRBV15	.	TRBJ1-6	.	CATSRDPRTVTYSPLHF	TGTGCCACCAGCAGAGACCCCAGGACAGTAACCTATTCACCCCTCCACTTT
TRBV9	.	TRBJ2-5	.	CASSVEGRKETQYF	TGTGCCAGCAGCGTAGAGGGGAGGAAAGAGACCCAGTACTTC
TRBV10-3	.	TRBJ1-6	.	CAISGGSRENNSPLHF	TGTGCCATCAGTGGAGGATCCAGAGAAAATAATTCACCCCTCCACTTT
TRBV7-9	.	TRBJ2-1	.	CASSLAPSIDEQFF	TGTGCCAGTAGTCTAGCTCCAAGTATCGATGAGCAGTTCTTC
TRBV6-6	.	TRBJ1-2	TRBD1	CASSPQDRVEANYGYTF	TGTGCCAGCAGTCCGCAGGACAGGGTTGAAGCTAACTATGGCTACACCTTC
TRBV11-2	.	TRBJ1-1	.	CASTEWQSTWEAFF	TGTGCCAGTACTGAGTGGCAGTCGACTTGGGAGGCTTTCTTT
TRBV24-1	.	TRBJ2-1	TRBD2	CATSDPGGDNEQFF	TGTGCCACCAGTGACCCGGGGGGAGACAATGAGCAGTTCTTC
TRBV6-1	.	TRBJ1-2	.	CASSEALRGYTF	TGTGCCAGCAGTGAAGCCCTGCGGGGCTACACCTTC
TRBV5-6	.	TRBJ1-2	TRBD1	CASSPVGTGGYYTF	TGTGCCAGCAGCCCGGTCGGGACAGGGGGCTACTACACCTTC
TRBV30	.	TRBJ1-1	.	CAWRGGNTEAFF	TGTGCCTGGAGAGGGGGAAACACTGAAGCTTTCTTT
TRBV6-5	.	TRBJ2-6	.	CASSSNSGANVLTF	TGTGCCAGCAGTTCCAACTCGGGGGCCAACGTCCTGACTTTC
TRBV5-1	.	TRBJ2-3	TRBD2	CASSSGLAGATDTQYF	TGCGCCAGCAGCTCGGGACTAGCGGGGGCCACAGATACGCAGTATTTT
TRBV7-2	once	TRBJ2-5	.	CASSLVAGPGQTQYF	TGTGCCAGCAGCTTAGTGGCAGGTCCAGGGCAGACCCAGTACTTC
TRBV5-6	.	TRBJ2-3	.	CASSFPRTDTQYF	TGTGCCAGCAGCTTTCCCAGGACAGATACGCAGTATTTT
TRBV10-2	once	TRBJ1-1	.	CASGLSAEAFF	TGCGCCAGTGGACTTTCAGCCGAAGCTTTCTTT
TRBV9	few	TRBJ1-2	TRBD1	CASSVAETGHFGYTF	TGTGCCAGCAGCGTAGCGGAGACAGGGCACTTTGGCTACACCTTC
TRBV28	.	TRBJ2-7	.	CASSYPDEQYF	TGTGCCAGCAGTTACCCGGACGAGCAGTACTTC
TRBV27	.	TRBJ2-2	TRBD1	CASSRWGTGNTGELFF	TGTGCCAGCTCCCGGTGGGGGACAGGGAACACCGGGGAGCTGTTTTTT
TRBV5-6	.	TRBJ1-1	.	CASSFPTGNTEAFF	TGTGCCAGCAGCTTTCCTACAGGGAACACTGAAGCTTTCTTT
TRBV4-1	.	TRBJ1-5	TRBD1	CASSHIDRGNQPQHF	TGCGCCAGCAGCCACATCGACAGGGGCAATCAGCCCCAGCATTTT
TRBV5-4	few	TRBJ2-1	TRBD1	CASSPRDRVNNEQFF	TGTGCCAGCAGCCCTCGGGACAGGGTTAACAATGAGCAGTTCTTC
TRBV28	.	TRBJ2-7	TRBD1	CASNPTGTGGYEQYF	TGTGCCAGCAACCCAACCGGGACAGGGGGTTACGAGCAGTACTTC
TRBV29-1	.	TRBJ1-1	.	CSVEFQSGGGPFF	TGCAGCGTTGAATTCCAAAGCGGGGGAGGCCCTTTCTTT
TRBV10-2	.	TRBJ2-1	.	CASSESTGAREYNEQFF	TGCGCCAGCAGTGAGTCGACAGGAGCGCGGGAGTACAATGAGCAGTTCTTC
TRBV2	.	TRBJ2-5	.	CARSQWGELVLEETQYF	TGTGCCAGGTCCCAGTGGGGGGAGTTGGTACTCGAAGAGACCCAGTACTTC